This T cell receptor (beta chain) appears in the sequencing data of a study of metastatic and nonmetastatic thyroid tumors. Study context: Repertoires from malignant and benign thyroid patients were compared across blood and tumor or nodule tissue.

This CDR3 is built from 17 residues. V lost 4 bases and J lost 2; bases outside the gene matches: 11. Germline CDR1 is SGHTA and CDR2 is FQGNSA. Whole-study results and caveats: Compared with benign nodules, malignant thyroid tumors were reported to have significantly higher TCR beta diversity in both blood and tumor.

Before thyroid surgery, none of the patients had received any treatment. This clone was seen repeatedly, ten times or more. Its cognate antigen is unknown. How the authors handled the data: Between-group CDR3 differences, defined by clinicopathological status, yielded a distant-metastasis classifier for papillary thyroid cancer. TCRdb re-called clones from the PCR reads using MiXCR. The V and J calls here are based on TCRdb, not the publication. Of fewer than 30,000 clones listed, 20% to 25% were seen once; the top ten hold approximately 25%. The sequence was collected from a male donor with papillary thyroid cancer or a benign thyroid nodule (not recorded which). Some clones in this sample may be carry-over from other donors' samples. The V call is TRBV7-2, the J call TRBJ2-3; 8 nucleotides agree with TRBD1. The sequencing sample was made of blood. The CDR3 spells CASSSIPPGGITDTQYF. DNA for the CDR3: TGTGCCAGCAGCTCAATACCCCCAGGGGGCATCACAGATACGCAGTATTTT.